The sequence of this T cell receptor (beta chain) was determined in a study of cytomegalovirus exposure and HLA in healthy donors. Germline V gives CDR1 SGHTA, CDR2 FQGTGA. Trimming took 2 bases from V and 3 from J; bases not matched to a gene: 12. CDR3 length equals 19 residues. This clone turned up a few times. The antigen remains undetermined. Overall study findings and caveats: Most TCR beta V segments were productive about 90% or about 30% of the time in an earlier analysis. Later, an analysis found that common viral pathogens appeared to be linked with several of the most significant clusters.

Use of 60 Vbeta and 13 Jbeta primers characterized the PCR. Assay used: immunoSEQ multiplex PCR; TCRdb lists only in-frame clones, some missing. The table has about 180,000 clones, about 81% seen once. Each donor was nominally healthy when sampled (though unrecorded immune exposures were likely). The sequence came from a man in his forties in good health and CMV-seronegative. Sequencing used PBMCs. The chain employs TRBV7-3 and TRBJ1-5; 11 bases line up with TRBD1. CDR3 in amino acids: CASSLEERGQGGFNQPQHF. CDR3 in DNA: TGTGCCAGCAGCTTAGAAGAGAGGGGACAGGGGGGCTTCAATCAGCCCCAGCATTTT.